Shown below are 27 T cell receptor beta chains from a single sample sequenced in a study of cytomegalovirus exposure and HLA in healthy donors. The PCR had 60 Vbeta and 13 Jbeta primers. Clones were read by immunoSEQ multiplex PCR, and TCRdb kept only the in-frame ones, dropping some. The sample lists some 140,000 clones; about 76% were seen once. Sequences were obtained from PBMCs. Source of these receptors: a female donor in good health and CMV-seronegative.

In DNA form, the CDR3 reads TGTGCCAGCCGACCGAGACAGGGAGACACAGATACGCAGTATTTT. Protein product: CASRPRQGDTDTQYF. V gene TRBV7-9 combines with J gene TRBJ2-3; TRBD1 aligns across 7 bases. V dropped 8 bases and J dropped 2; count of bases not matched to a gene: 10. CDR3 size: 15 residues. Germline V gives CDR1 SEHNR, CDR2 FQNEAQ (reference sequence). Combining the CDR3 with reference TRBV7-9 and TRBJ2-3 gives the whole variable domain DTGVSQNPRHKITKRGQNVTFRCDPISEHNRLYWYRQTLGQGPEFLTYFQNEAQLEKSRLLSDRFSAERPKGSFSTLEIQRTEQGDSAMYLCASRPRQGDTDTQYFGPGTRLTVL.

The chain joins TRBV7-2 to TRBJ1-2, with TRBD1 matching over 7 bases. The CDR3 loop spans 13 amino acids. V lost 5 bases and J lost 5; bases outside the gene matches: 5. Germline CDR1 and CDR2: SGHTA and FQGNSA. DNA for the CDR3: TGTGCCAGCAGCGTTAACAGGGGATATGGCTACACCTTC. Translating it yields CASSVNRGYGYTF.

This rearrangement joins TRBV2 to TRBJ2-5; possibly TRBD1 for D (6 bases). The CDR3 consists of 13 residues. Germline CDR1 SNHLY, CDR2 FYNNEI. The V gene lost 9 bases and the J gene lost 7 bases, with 18 bases spanning the gap. This CDR3 reads CASTLGAAWTQYF. The CDR3, as DNA: TGTGCCAGTACGTTGGGGGCTGCGTGGACCCAGTACTTC.

The rearrangement links TRBV9 to TRBJ2-2; tentative D call: TRBD2 (6 bases). V shed 0 bases and J shed 3 bases, with 15 bases lying between them. Per the germline V gene, CDR1 is SGDLS and CDR2 is YYNGEE. CDR3 length: 17 residues. The CDR3 DNA reads as TGTGCCAGCAGCGTAGAGAGTTGGCGGGACTACACCGGGGAGCTGTTTTTT. As protein: CASSVESWRDYTGELFF.

The rearrangement links TRBV7-2 to TRBJ2-1; maybe TRBD2 (6 bases). CDR1 SGHTA and CDR2 FQGNSA come from the germline V gene. This CDR3 is 15 amino acids long. Trimming removed 5 bases from V and 4 bases from J, with 15 bases in between. The CDR3 bases are TGTGCCAGCAGCACAAGGCGGGACCTTTACAATGAGCAGTTCTTC. This encodes CASSTRRDLYNEQFF.

This clone has only a few counts. The sample carries other DNA sequences with the same CDR3. The chain employs TRBV28 and TRBJ1-5; 8 bases fit TRBD1. Germline assignment: CDR1 MDHEN and CDR2 SYDVKM. The ends lost 5 bases at V and 1 base at J; junction bases unmatched: 4. The CDR3 contains 15 residues. The CDR3 nucleotides are TGTGCCAGCAGTCTATACAGGGGGAGCAATCAGCCCCAGCATTTT. Translating gives CASSLYRGSNQPQHF.

This chain uses TRBV7-2 with TRBJ2-7; 10 nucleotides agree with TRBD2. Germline CDR1 is SGHTA and CDR2 is FQGNSA. The CDR3 covers 17 residues. V shed 1 base, J shed 1 base, and the junction held 7 bases outside the gene matches. The CDR3: CASSLERGGTFSYEQYF. The CDR3 nucleotides are TGTGCCAGCAGCTTAGAGCGGGGGGGCACTTTTTCCTACGAGCAGTACTTC.

This chain connects TRBV30 to TRBJ2-7, with 7 nucleotides matching TRBD2. The V gene's germline CDR1 is GTSNPN and CDR2 SVGIG (reference sequence). The CDR3 sequence is 14 residues long. The junction had 6 bases not matched to a gene; V was cut back by 0 bases and J by 4 bases. The CDR3 DNA is TGTGCCTGGAGTGTACGCGGGAGCTGGTACGAGCAGTACTTC. Translation: CAWSVRGSWYEQYF.

This chain uses TRBV6-1 with TRBJ2-7, with no clear D. V gave up 8 bases and J gave up 4 bases, with 15 bases separating them. Germline CDR1 MNHNS, CDR2 SASEGT. The CDR3 spans 13 residues. In nucleotides, the CDR3 is TGTGCCAGCGAGGAGACCCCGCAATACGAGCAGTACTTC. It encodes CASEETPQYEQYF.

V gene TRBV19 combines with J gene TRBJ1-2, with 12 bases aligning to TRBD1. CDR3 length: 17 amino acids. V trimming: 3 bases; J trimming: 5 bases; junction bases outside the gene matches: 10. Germline assignment: CDR1 LNHDA and CDR2 SQIVND (reference sequence). The CDR3 loop reads CASSMAGQGALGYGYTF. In DNA, the CDR3 is TGTGCCAGTAGTATGGCGGGACAGGGGGCGCTAGGATATGGCTACACCTTC.

This chain connects TRBV5-5 to TRBJ2-3; weak D call: TRBD1 (6 bases). The CDR3 sequence is 15 residues long. Germline CDR1 SGHKS, CDR2 YYEKEE (reference sequence). Trimming took 5 bases from V and 3 from J, leaving 16 bases between them. The CDR3 region has the DNA TGTGCCAGCAGTAGACAGGAGACCTTGACAGATACGCAGTATTTT. Protein sequence: CASSRQETLTDTQYF.

A note on this clone: Other nucleotide sequences in the sample specify the same CDR3. The chain combines TRBV9 with TRBJ2-3; D is ambiguous. This CDR3 comprises 14 residues. Germline values: CDR1 SGDLS, CDR2 YYNGEE. V was clipped by 0 bases and J by 1 base, with 6 bases between them. The CDR3 sequence is CASSVVGGTDTQYF. Written as DNA, the CDR3 is TGTGCCAGCAGCGTAGTTGGAGGCACAGATACGCAGTATTTT.

This clone was counted between two and nine times. The chain has TRBV7-6 and TRBJ2-7; 11 bases align to TRBD1. Germline trimming cut 4 bases from V and 7 bases from J; bases unmatched to any gene: 3. The CDR3 sequence is 13 residues long. CDR1 is SGHVS and CDR2 is FNYEAQ in the germline V gene. The CDR3 DNA sequence: TGTGCCAGCAGCTCGGGACAGGGGGGGGAGCAGTACTTC. This codes for CASSSGQGGEQYF.

The chain joins TRBV9 to TRBJ1-1, with a weak D call TRBD1 (6 bases). Trimming stripped 5 bases from V and 5 bases from J, with 28 bases between. The germline gives CDR1 SGDLS, CDR2 YYNGEE. This CDR3 is 18 amino acids long. The CDR3 protein is CASSPKWGGGRGETEAFF. The DNA for the CDR3 is TGTGCCAGCAGTCCGAAGTGGGGGGGCGGGCGAGGAGAGACTGAAGCTTTCTTT. Full variable domain (missing parts from reference TRBV9 and TRBJ1-1): DSGVTQTPKHLITATGQRVTLRCSPRSGDLSVYWYQQSLDQGLQFLIQYYNGEERAKGNILERFSAQQFPDLHSELNLSSLELGDSALYFCASSPKWGGGRGETEAFFGQGTRLTVV.

The chain is built from TRBV2 and TRBJ2-5; perhaps TRBD1 as D (6 bases). The length of the CDR3 is 14 residues. The germline V gene has CDR1 SNHLY and CDR2 FYNNEI. V was pared by 7 bases and J by 2 bases, with 14 bases between. CDR3 in amino acids: CASKGTRVQETQYF. The CDR3 nucleotides read TGTGCCAGCAAAGGGACACGTGTACAAGAGACCCAGTACTTC.

This clone came up once. CDR3 in amino acids: CASSQQGGEQYF. The CDR3, as DNA: TGTGCCAGCAGCCAACAGGGTGGCGAGCAGTACTTC. The chain carries TRBV7-2 and TRBJ2-7; perhaps TRBD1 as D (6 bases). The germline V and J ends were trimmed by 5 bases and 6 bases, with 11 bases remaining between them. The CDR3 is 12 amino acids. The germline gives CDR1 SGHTA, CDR2 FQGNSA. The full variable domain, in which reference TRBV7-2 and TRBJ2-7 provide the parts outside the CDR3, is GAGVSQSPSNKVTEKGKDVELRCDPISGHTALYWYRQSLGQGLEFLIYFQGNSAPDKSGLPSDRFSAERTGGSVSTLTIQRTQQEDSAVYLCASSQQGGEQYFGPGTRLTVT.

V usage is TRBV28 and J usage is TRBJ2-3; TRBD1 agrees at 12 bases. Germline CDR1 and CDR2: MDHEN and SYDVKM. CDR3 length equals 16 residues. The V and J ends lost 4 bases and 3 bases, in that order; junction bases with no gene match: 5. CDR3 amino acids: CASSYGTGGPTDTQYF. Here the CDR3 DNA reads TGTGCCAGCAGTTACGGGACAGGGGGCCCGACAGATACGCAGTATTTT.

The chain uses TRBV7-2 and TRBJ2-5; 12 nucleotides match TRBD2. The CDR3 is 17 residues long. In germline, CDR1 is SGHTA, CDR2 FQGNSA. The trim removed 5 bases at V and 6 bases at J, leaving 13 bases unmatched. The chain's CDR3 is CASSPSAASGRVKTQYF. The CDR3 nucleotides read TGTGCCAGCAGCCCCTCGGCGGCTAGCGGGAGGGTAAAGACCCAGTACTTC.

The chain links TRBV10-3 to TRBJ1-1; D remains ambiguous. The CDR3 spans 11 residues. V lost 4 bases to trimming and J lost 7 bases, with 7 bases between them. CDR1 and CDR2 from the germline V gene are ENHRY and SYGVKD. CDR3 protein: CAISVRGEAFF. CDR3 coding DNA: TGTGCCATCAGTGTCCGAGGTGAAGCTTTCTTT.

V is TRBV5-4 and J is TRBJ2-7; 8 positions agree with TRBD1. The CDR3 has 14 amino acids. CDR1 and CDR2 from the germline V gene are SGHNT and YYREEE (reference sequence). V was pared by 2 bases and J by 4 bases, with 5 bases of the junction left unmatched. This CDR3 reads CASSFRDRNYEQYF. CDR3 DNA sequence: TGTGCCAGCAGCTTCCGGGACAGGAATTACGAGCAGTACTTC.

In its sample, this clone was seen a few times. This chain joins TRBV7-2 and TRBJ2-7; possible D gene TRBD1, 5 bases. CDR1 is SGHTA, CDR2 FQGNSA, per germline. V was trimmed by 5 bases and J by 7 bases, leaving 18 bases between them. The CDR3 is 14 amino acids. The CDR3 region is CASSPRDFTREQYF. The CDR3 nucleotides read TGTGCCAGCAGCCCCAGGGATTTTACGAGGGAGCAGTACTTC.

This rearrangement joins TRBV7-9 to TRBJ1-1; the D gene is possibly TRBD1 (5 bases). Per germline, CDR1 SEHNR and CDR2 FQNEAQ (reference sequence). V was clipped by 1 base and J by 7 bases, with 7 bases between them. The CDR3 length is 12 residues. The CDR3: CASSLEGLEAFF. CDR3 nucleotides: TGTGCCAGCAGCTTAGAGGGGCTTGAAGCTTTCTTT.

The chain links TRBV11-2 to TRBJ1-1; no definite D call. V was pared by 3 bases and J by 4 bases, with 9 bases between. CDR1 SGHAT and CDR2 FQNNGV come from the germline V gene. The CDR3 has 13 amino acids. CDR3 region: CASSLVGSTEAFF. As DNA, the CDR3 is TGTGCCAGCAGCTTGGTTGGGAGCACTGAAGCTTTCTTT.

This rearrangement joins TRBV18 to TRBJ1-3; weak D call: TRBD1 (5 bases). V lost 1 base to trimming and J lost 4 bases, with 17 bases between them. CDR3 length: 17 amino acids. CDR1 is KGHSH, CDR2 LQKENI, per germline. In DNA, the CDR3 is TGTGCCAGCTCACCACTACTCGCGCAGGGCCGAGGAAACACCATATATTTT. Translating gives CASSPLLAQGRGNTIYF. Based on the CDR3 plus reference TRBV18 and TRBJ1-3, the full variable domain is NAGVMQNPRHLVRRRGQEARLRCSPMKGHSHVYWYRQLPEEGLKFMVYLQKENIIDESGMPKERFSAEFPKEGPSILRIQQVVRGDSAAYFCASSPLLAQGRGNTIYFGEGSWLTVV.

The chain uses TRBV5-1 and TRBJ2-3, with 8 bases matching TRBD2. Germline V gene sequence: CDR1 SGHRS, CDR2 YFSETQ. The J segment lost 5 bases and the V segment lost 0 bases, leaving 14 bases of the junction unmatched. This CDR3 region has 18 residues. The CDR3 loop reads CASSLGGGTRTLEDTQYF. For the CDR3, the DNA is TGCGCCAGCAGCTTGGGGGGAGGGACTAGGACTTTGGAAGATACGCAGTATTTT. Looking up the rest from reference TRBV5-1 and TRBJ2-3 gives the full variable domain: KAGVTQTPRYLIKTRGQQVTLSCSPISGHRSVSWYQQTPGQGLQFLFEYFSETQRNKGNFPGRFSGRQFSNSRSEMNVSTLELGDSALYLCASSLGGGTRTLEDTQYFGPGTRLTVL.

The chain has TRBV5-4 and TRBJ1-2; 7 nucleotides agree with TRBD1. J lost 5 bases, V lost 4 bases, and 5 bases had no gene match. CDR3 size: 13 residues. Looked up from germline, CDR1 is SGHNT and CDR2 is YYREEE (reference sequence). The CDR3, as DNA: TGTGCCAGCAGCCTGCAGGGGGGTTATGGCTACACCTTC. This sequence encodes CASSLQGGYGYTF. Based on the CDR3 plus reference TRBV5-4 and TRBJ1-2, the full variable domain is ETGVTQSPTHLIKTRGQQVTLRCSSQSGHNTVSWYQQALGQGPQFIFQYYREEENGRGNFPPRFSGLQFPNYSSELNVNALELDDSALYLCASSLQGGYGYTFGSGTRLTVV.

J is TRBJ2-2 and V is TRBV4-3; possible D gene TRBD2, 5 bases. V was clipped by 4 bases and J by 5 bases, with 11 bases between them. The CDR3 spans 14 residues. Germline V gene lookup returns CDR1 LGHNA and CDR2 YSLEER. The CDR3 loop is CASSPGLETGELFF. The CDR3 DNA reads as TGCGCCAGCAGCCCCGGACTTGAGACCGGGGAGCTGTTTTTT.